This T cell receptor (beta chain) is drawn from a study of metastatic and nonmetastatic thyroid tumors. Study in general: Peripheral blood and tumor or nodule samples from malignant and benign thyroid patients were compared.

Germline V gene sequence: CDR1 LGHNA, CDR2 YNFKEQ. This CDR3 has 14 residues. V lost 0 bases and J 10 bases, leaving 12 bases between the germline ends. TCRdb re-called the PCR reads via MiXCR. The data contain tens of thousands of clones, 15% to 20% of them seen just once; the ten biggest clones take up over 10%. Patients had received no treatment of any kind before thyroid surgery. Sequencing was performed on blood. The V call is TRBV4-2, the J call TRBJ1-4, with D hard to call. The source is a female donor with papillary thyroid cancer or a benign thyroid nodule (not recorded which). Some clones in this sample may be carry-over from other donors' samples. CDR3 amino acids: CASSQDWTQGKLFF. The CDR3 DNA sequence: TGTGCCAGCAGCCAAGATTGGACCCAAGGAAAACTGTTTTTT.